This T cell receptor (beta chain) is from a study of blood T cell repertoires in COVID-19. Here immunoSEQ multiplex PCR was the method, and the copy in TCRdb shows in-frame clones only, minus some. The table shows 280,000 or so clones, with roughly 85% occurring only once. Germline CDR1 SGHRS, CDR2 YFSETQ. CDR3 length: 13 amino acids. Between the trimmed V and J ends, which lost 3 bases and 5 bases, there was a span of 11 bases. There are a few counts of this clone. Sequenced input: peripheral blood. The clonotype was recovered from a human donor in a cohort sampled during active COVID-19. The chain links TRBV5-1 to TRBJ1-2, with D perhaps TRBD1 (5 bases). The CDR3 is CASSSTVFYGYTF. The CDR3 region has the DNA TGCGCCAGCAGCTCGACAGTTTTTTATGGCTACACCTTC.